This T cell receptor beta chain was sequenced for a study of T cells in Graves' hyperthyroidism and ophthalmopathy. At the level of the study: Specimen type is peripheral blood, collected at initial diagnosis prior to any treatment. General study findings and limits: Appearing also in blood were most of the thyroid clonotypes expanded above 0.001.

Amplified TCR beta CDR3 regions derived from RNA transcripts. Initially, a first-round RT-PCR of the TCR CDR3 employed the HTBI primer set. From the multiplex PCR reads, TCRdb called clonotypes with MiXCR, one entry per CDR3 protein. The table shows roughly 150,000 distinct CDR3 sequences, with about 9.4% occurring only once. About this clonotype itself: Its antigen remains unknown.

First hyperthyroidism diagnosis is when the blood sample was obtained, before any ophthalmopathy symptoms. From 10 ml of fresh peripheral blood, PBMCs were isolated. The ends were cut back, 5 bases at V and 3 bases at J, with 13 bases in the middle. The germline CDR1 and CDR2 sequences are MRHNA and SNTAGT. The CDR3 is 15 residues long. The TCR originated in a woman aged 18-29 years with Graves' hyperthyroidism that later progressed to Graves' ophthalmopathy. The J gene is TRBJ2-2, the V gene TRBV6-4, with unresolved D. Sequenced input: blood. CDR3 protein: CASSPWAKDTGELFF. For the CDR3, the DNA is TGTGCCAGCAGTCCGTGGGCTAAAGACACCGGGGAGCTGTTTTTT.